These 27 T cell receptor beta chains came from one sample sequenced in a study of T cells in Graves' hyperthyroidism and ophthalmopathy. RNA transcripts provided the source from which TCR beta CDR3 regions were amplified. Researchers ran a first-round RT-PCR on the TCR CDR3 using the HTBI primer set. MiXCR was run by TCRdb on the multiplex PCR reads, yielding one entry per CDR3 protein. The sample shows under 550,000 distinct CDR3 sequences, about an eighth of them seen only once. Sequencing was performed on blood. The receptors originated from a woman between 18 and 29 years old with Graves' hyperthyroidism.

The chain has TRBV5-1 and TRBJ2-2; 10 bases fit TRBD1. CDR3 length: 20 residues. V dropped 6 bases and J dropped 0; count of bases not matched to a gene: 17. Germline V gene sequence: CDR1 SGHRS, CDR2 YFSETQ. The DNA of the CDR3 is TGCGCCAGCACCCCAAAATTCCTGGGACAGGGGTCGTCGAACACCGGGGAGCTGTTTTTT. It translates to CASTPKFLGQGSSNTGELFF.

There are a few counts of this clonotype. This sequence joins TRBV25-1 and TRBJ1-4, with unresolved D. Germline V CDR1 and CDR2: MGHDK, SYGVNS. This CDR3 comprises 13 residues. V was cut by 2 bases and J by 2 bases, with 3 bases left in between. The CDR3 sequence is CASSENTNEKLFF. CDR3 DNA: TGTGCCAGCAGTGAAAACACTAATGAAAAACTGTTTTTT.

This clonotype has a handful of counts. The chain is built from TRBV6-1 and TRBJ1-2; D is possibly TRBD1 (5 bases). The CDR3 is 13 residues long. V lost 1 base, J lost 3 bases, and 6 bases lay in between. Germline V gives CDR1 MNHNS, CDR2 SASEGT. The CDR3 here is CASSEEGYYGYTF. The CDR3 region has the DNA TGTGCCAGCAGTGAAGAGGGGTACTATGGCTACACCTTC.

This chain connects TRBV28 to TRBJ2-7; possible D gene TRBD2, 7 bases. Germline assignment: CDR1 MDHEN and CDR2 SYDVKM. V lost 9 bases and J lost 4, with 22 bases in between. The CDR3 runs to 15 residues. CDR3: CASRGGASGYYEQYF. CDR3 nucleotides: TGTGCCAGTAGGGGGGGGGCTAGCGGCTATTACGAGCAGTACTTC.

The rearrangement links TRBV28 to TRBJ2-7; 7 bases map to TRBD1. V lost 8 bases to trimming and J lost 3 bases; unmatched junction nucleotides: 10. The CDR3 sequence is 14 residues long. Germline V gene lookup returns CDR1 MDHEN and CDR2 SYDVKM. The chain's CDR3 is CASAIRGPRYEQYF. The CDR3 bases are TGTGCCAGCGCTATTAGGGGGCCCCGCTACGAGCAGTACTTC.

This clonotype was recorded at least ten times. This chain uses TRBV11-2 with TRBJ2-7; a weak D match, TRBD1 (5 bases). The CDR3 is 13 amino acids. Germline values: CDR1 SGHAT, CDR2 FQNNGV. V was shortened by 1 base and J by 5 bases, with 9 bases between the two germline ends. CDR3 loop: CASSLVGRDEQYF. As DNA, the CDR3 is TGTGCCAGCAGCTTAGTAGGCAGGGACGAGCAGTACTTC.

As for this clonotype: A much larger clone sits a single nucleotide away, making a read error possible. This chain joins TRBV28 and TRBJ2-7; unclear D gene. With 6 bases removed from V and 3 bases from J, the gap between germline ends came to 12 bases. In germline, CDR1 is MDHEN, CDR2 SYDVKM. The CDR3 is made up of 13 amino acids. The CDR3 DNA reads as TGTGCCAGCAGCCGTGGGGTCGGCTACGAGCAGTACTTC. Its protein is CASSRGVGYEQYF.

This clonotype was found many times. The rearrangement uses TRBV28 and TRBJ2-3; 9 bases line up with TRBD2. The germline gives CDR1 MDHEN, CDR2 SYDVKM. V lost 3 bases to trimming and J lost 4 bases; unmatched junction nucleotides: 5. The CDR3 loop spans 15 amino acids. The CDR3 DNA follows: TGTGCCAGCAGTTTTTACGCGGGAGGGTCAGATACGCAGTATTTT. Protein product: CASSFYAGGSDTQYF.

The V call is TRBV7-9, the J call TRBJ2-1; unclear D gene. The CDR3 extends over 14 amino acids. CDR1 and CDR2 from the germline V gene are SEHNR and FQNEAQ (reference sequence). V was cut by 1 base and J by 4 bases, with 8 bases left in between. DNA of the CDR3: TGTGCCAGCAGCTTAGTTCTGGGATACAATGAGCAGTTCTTC. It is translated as CASSLVLGYNEQFF.

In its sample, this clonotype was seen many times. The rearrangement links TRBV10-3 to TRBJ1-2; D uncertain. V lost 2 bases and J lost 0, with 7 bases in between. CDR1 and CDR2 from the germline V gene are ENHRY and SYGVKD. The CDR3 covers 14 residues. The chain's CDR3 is CAISEAQANYGYTF. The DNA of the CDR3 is TGTGCCATCAGTGAGGCTCAGGCTAACTATGGCTACACCTTC.

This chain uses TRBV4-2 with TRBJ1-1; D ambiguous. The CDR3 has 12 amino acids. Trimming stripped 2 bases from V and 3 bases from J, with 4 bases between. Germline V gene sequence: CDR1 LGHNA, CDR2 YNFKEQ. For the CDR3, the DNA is TGTGCCAGCAGCCAACCTGACACTGAAGCTTTCTTT. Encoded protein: CASSQPDTEAFF.

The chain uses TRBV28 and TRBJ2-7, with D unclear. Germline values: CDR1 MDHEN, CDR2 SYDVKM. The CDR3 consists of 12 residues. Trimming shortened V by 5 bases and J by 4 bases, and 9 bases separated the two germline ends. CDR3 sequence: CASSKPGYEQYF. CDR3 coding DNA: TGTGCCAGCAGTAAACCCGGGTACGAGCAGTACTTC.

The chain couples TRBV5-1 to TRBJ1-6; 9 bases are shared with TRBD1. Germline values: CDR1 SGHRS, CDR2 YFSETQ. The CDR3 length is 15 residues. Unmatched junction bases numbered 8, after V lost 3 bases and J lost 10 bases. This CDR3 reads CASSSPGQGGSPLHF. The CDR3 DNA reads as TGCGCCAGCAGCTCACCGGGACAGGGAGGATCACCCCTCCACTTT.

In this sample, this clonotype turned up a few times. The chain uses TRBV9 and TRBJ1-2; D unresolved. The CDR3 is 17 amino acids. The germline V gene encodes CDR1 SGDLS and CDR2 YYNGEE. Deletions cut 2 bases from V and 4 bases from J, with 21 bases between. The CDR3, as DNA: TGTGCCAGCAGCGTGGTCCCTTTGGCAGAAATAGGCTATGGCTACACCTTC. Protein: CASSVVPLAEIGYGYTF.

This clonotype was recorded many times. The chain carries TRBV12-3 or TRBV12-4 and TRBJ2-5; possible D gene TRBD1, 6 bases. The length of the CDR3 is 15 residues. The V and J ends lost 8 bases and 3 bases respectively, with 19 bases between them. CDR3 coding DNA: TGTGCCAGCCGCCGGGACAATCTTGGGGAAGAGACCCAGTACTTC. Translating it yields CASRRDNLGEETQYF.

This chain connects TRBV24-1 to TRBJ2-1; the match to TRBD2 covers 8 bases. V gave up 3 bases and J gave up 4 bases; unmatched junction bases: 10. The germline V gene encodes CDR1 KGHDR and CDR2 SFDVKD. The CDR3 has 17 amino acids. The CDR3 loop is CATSDPNSGIGYNEQFF. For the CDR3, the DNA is TGTGCCACCAGTGATCCAAATAGCGGGATTGGGTACAATGAGCAGTTCTTC.

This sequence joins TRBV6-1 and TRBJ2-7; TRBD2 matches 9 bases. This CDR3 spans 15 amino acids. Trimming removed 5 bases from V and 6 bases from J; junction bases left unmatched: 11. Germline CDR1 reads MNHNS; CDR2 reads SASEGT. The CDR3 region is CASSSSGRSGVEQYF. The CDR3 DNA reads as TGTGCCAGCAGTAGCAGCGGGAGGTCGGGGGTCGAGCAGTACTTC.

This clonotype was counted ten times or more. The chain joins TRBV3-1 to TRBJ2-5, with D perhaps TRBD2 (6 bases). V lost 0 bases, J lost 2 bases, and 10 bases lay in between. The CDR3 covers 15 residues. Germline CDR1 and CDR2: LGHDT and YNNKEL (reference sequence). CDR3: CASSQDWRAQETQYF. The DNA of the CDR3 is TGTGCCAGCAGCCAAGATTGGAGGGCACAAGAGACCCAGTACTTC.

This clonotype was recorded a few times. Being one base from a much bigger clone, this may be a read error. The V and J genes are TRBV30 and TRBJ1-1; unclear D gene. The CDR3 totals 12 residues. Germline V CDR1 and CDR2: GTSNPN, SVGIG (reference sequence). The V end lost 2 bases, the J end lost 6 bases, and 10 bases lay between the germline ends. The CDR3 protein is CAWSPGDAEAFF. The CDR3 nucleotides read TGTGCCTGGAGTCCCGGTGACGCTGAAGCTTTCTTT. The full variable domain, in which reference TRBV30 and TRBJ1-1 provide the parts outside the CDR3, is SQTIHQWPATLVQPVGSPLSLECTVEGTSNPNLYWYRQAAGRGLQLLFYSVGIGQISSEVPQNLSASRPQDRQFILSSKKLLLSDSGFYLCAWSPGDAEAFFGQGTRLTVV.

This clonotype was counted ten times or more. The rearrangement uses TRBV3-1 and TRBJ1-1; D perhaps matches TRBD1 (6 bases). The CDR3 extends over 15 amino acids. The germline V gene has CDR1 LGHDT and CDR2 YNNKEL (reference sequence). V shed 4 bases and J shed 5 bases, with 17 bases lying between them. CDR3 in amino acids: CASSPARGMGTEAFF. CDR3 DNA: TGTGCCAGCAGCCCAGCGAGGGGGATGGGGACTGAAGCTTTCTTT.

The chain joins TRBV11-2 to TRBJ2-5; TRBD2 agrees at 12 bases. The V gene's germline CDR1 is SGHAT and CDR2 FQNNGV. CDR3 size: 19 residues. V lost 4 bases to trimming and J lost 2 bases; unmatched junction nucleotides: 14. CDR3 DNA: TGTGCCAGCAGCTCGCGGGCTCTCACTAGCGGGAGGACTCAAGAGACCCAGTACTTC. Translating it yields CASSSRALTSGRTQETQYF.

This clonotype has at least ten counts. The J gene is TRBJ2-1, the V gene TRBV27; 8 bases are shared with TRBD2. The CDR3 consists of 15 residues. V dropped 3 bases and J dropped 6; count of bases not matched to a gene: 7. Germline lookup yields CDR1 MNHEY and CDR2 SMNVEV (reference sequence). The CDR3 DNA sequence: TGTGCCAGCAGTTTCGTGGGACTAGAGCTCAATGAGCAGTTCTTC. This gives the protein CASSFVGLELNEQFF.

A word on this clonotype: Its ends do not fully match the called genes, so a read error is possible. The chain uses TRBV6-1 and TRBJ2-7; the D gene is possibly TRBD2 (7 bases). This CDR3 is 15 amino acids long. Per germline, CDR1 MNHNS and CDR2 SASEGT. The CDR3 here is CVSGVWRQGPYEQYF. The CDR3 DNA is TGTGTCAGCGGGGTCTGGAGGCAGGGGCCCTACGAGCAGTACTTC.

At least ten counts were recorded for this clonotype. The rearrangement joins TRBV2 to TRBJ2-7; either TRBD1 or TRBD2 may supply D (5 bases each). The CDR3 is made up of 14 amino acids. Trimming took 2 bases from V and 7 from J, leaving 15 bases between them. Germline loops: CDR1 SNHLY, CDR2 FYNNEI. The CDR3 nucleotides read TGTGCCAGCAGTGAAAGAGGGGCCATGGGGGAGCAGTACTTC. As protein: CASSERGAMGEQYF.

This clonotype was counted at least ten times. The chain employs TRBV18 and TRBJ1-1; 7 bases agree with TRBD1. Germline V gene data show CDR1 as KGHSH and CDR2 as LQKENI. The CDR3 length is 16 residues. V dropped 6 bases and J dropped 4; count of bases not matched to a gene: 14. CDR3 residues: CASSRVGGGLGTEAFF. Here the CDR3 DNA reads TGTGCCAGCTCCCGGGTAGGGGGCGGTTTGGGCACTGAAGCTTTCTTT. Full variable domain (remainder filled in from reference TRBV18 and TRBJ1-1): NAGVMQNPRHLVRRRGQEARLRCSPMKGHSHVYWYRQLPEEGLKFMVYLQKENIIDESGMPKERFSAEFPKEGPSILRIQQVVRGDSAAYFCASSRVGGGLGTEAFFGQGTRLTVV.

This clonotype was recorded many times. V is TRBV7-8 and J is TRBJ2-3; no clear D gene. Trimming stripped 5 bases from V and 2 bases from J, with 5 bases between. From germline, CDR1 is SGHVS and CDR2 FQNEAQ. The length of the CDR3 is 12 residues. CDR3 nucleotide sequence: TGTGCCAGCAGCCACGCCACAGATACGCAGTATTTT. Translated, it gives CASSHATDTQYF.

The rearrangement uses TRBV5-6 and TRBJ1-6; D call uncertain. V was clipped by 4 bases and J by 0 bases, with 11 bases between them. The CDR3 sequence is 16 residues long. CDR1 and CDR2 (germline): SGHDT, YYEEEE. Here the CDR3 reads CASSRPDLSYNSPLHF. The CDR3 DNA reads TGTGCCAGCAGCCGTCCGGATCTCTCCTATAATTCACCCCTCCACTTT. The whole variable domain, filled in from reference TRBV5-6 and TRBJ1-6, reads DAGVTQSPTHLIKTRGQQVTLRCSPKSGHDTVSWYQQALGQGPQFIFQYYEEEERQRGNFPDRFSGHQFPNYSSELNVNALLLGDSALYLCASSRPDLSYNSPLHFGNGTRLTVT.